This T cell receptor beta chain emerged from a study of beta chain features in type 1 diabetes. Overall study: No age, gender or cell yield differences were seen between patients and healthy donors. Researchers looked at fewer than 120,000,000 sorted cells across all samples. Study results and limitations: PCR might pick shorter templates more often, in the same way for patients and controls.

Expressed TCRB transcripts got sequenced, as all isolated RNA was reverse transcribed. Using immunoSEQ multiplex PCR, the repertoire was profiled, and TCRdb retains in-frame clones only, with some absent. This table holds approximately 90,000 clones, approximately 32% found once. Regarding this clone: The target antigen is unknown.

V was clipped by 3 bases and J by 8 bases; unmatched bases: 3. Germline CDR1 is LGHNA and CDR2 is YNFKEQ. This CDR3 spans 14 amino acids. Averaging around 120 mL, one heparinised blood draw was given by each donor. The chain uses TRBV4-2 and TRBJ1-4; 10 bases agree with TRBD1. The receptor was derived from a woman under 30 in good health. Sequencing input: stem cell memory CD4+ T cells from blood. The CDR3 region has the DNA TGTGCCAGCAGCCACGGGACAGGGGAAGAAAAACTGTTTTTT. Amino acids: CASSHGTGEEKLFF.